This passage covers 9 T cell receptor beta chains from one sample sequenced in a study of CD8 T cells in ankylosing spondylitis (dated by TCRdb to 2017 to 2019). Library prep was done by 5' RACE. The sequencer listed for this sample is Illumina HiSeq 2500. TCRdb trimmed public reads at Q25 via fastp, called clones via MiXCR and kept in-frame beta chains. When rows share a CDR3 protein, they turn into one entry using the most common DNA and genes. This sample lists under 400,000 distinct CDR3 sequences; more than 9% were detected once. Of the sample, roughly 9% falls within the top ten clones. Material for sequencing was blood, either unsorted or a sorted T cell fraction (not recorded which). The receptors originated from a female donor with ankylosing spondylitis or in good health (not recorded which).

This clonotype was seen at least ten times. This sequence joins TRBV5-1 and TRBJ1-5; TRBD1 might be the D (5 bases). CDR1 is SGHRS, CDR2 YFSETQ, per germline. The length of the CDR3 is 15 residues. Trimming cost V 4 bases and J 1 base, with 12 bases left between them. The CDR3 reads CASSRDGMSNQPQHF. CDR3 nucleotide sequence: TGCGCCAGCAGCCGGGACGGCATGAGCAATCAGCCCCAGCATTTT. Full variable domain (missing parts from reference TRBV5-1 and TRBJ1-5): KAGVTQTPRYLIKTRGQQVTLSCSPISGHRSVSWYQQTPGQGLQFLFEYFSETQRNKGNFPGRFSGRQFSNSRSEMNVSTLELGDSALYLCASSRDGMSNQPQHFGDGTRLSIL.

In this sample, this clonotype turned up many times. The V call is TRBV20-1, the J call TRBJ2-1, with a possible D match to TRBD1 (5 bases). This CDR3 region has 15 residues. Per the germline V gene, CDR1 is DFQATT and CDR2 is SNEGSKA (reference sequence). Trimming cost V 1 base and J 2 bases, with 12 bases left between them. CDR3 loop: CSARGGSPTYNEQFF. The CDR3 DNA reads TGCAGTGCTAGAGGGGGCTCACCGACCTACAATGAGCAGTTCTTC.

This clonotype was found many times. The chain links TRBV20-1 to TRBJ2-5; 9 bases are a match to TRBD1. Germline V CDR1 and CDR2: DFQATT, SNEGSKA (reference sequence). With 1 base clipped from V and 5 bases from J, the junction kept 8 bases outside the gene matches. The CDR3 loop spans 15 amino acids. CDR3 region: CSARATMDRGETQYF. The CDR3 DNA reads TGCAGTGCTAGAGCAACTATGGACAGGGGTGAGACCCAGTACTTC.

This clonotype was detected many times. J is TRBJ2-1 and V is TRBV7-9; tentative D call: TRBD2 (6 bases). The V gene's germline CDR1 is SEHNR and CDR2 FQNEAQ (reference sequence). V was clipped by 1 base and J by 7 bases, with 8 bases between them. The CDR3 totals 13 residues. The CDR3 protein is CASSLETRNEQFF. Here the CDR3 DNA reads TGTGCCAGCAGCTTAGAGACTAGGAATGAGCAGTTCTTC.

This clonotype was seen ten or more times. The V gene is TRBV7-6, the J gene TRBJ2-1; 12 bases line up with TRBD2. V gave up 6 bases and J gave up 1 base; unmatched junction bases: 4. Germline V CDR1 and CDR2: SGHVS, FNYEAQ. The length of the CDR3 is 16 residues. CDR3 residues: CASRPTSGSSYNEQFF. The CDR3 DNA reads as TGTGCCAGCAGACCGACTAGCGGGAGTTCCTACAATGAGCAGTTCTTC.

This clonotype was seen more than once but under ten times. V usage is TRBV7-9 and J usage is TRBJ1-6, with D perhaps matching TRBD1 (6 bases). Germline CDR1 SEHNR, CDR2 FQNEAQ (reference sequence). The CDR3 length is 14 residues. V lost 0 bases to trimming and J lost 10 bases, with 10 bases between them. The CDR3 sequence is CASSLAQGVSPLHF. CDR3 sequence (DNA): TGTGCCAGCAGCTTAGCACAGGGAGTCTCACCCCTCCACTTT. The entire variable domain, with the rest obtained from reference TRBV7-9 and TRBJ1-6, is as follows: DTGVSQNPRHKITKRGQNVTFRCDPISEHNRLYWYRQTLGQGPEFLTYFQNEAQLEKSRLLSDRFSAERPKGSFSTLEIQRTEQGDSAMYLCASSLAQGVSPLHFGNGTRLTVT.

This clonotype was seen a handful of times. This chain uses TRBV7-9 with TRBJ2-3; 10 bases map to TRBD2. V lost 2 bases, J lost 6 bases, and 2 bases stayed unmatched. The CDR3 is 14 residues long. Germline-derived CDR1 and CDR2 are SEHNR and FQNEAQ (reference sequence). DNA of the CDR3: TGTGCCAGCAGCTTACGAGCGGGAGGGGATACGCAGTATTTT. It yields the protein CASSLRAGGDTQYF. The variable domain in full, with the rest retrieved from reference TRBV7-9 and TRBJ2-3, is DTGVSQNPRHKITKRGQNVTFRCDPISEHNRLYWYRQTLGQGPEFLTYFQNEAQLEKSRLLSDRFSAERPKGSFSTLEIQRTEQGDSAMYLCASSLRAGGDTQYFGPGTRLTVL.

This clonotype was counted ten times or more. CDR3 in DNA: TGTGCCACAAAACGACGGACTAGCGGGAGAATCGGACAAGAGACCCAGTACTTC. Translation: CATKRRTSGRIGQETQYF. The chain combines TRBV2 with TRBJ2-5, with TRBD2 identical over 13 bases. V shed 10 bases, J shed 2 bases, and the junction held 16 bases outside the gene matches. Per germline, CDR1 SNHLY and CDR2 FYNNEI. The CDR3 spans 18 residues.

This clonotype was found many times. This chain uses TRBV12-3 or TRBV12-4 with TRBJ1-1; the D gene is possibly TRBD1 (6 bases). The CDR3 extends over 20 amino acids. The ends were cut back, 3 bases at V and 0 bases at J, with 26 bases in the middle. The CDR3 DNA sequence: TGTGCCAGCAGTTTTTTGAGCGGGGGGGCATCGATAACACTGAACACTGAAGCTTTCTTT. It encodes CASSFLSGGASITLNTEAFF.